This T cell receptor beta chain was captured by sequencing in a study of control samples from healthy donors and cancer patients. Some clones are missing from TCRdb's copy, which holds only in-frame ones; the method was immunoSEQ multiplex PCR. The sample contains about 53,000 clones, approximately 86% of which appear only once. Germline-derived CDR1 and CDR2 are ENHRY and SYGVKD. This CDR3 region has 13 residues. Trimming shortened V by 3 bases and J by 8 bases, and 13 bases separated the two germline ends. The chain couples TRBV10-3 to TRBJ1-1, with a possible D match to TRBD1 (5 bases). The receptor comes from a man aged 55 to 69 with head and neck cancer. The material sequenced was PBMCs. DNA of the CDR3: TGTGCCATCAGTGAACGGGGGGGAGGCGAAGCTTTCTTT. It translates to CAISERGGGEAFF.